These 12 T cell receptor beta chains came from one sample sequenced in a study of cytomegalovirus exposure and HLA in healthy donors. Clones were sequenced by immunoSEQ multiplex PCR, and TCRdb holds only the in-frame ones, with some missing. This table has about 160,000 clones, roughly 89% appearing once. The material sequenced was PBMCs. The source is a man in his late teens or twenties in good health and CMV-seropositive.

V usage is TRBV9 and J usage is TRBJ2-7; no definite D call. The CDR3 loop spans 13 amino acids. Germline-derived CDR1 and CDR2 are SGDLS and YYNGEE. V was trimmed by 8 bases and J by 0 bases, leaving 12 bases between them. For the CDR3, the DNA is TGTGCCAGGAGTAAGCTGCCCTCCTACGAGCAGTACTTC. Amino acid sequence: CARSKLPSYEQYF.

There are a few counts of this clone. The chain combines TRBV28 with TRBJ1-2; 9 nucleotides align to TRBD1. Germline trimming cut 4 bases from V and 8 bases from J; bases unmatched to any gene: 8. The CDR3 length is 14 residues. In germline, CDR1 is MDHEN, CDR2 SYDVKM. CDR3: CASSSDGQGKGYTF. CDR3 nucleotide sequence: TGTGCCAGCAGTTCAGATGGACAGGGGAAGGGCTACACCTTC.

The genes are TRBV10-3 and TRBJ2-6, with D tentatively TRBD2 (6 bases). The CDR3 consists of 15 residues. V was shortened by 4 bases and J by 0 bases, with 7 bases between the two germline ends. Per germline, CDR1 ENHRY and CDR2 SYGVKD. The CDR3 sequence is CAISVGGSGANVLTF. CDR3 DNA: TGTGCCATCAGTGTCGGGGGCTCTGGGGCCAACGTCCTGACTTTC.

The chain recombines TRBV28 with TRBJ2-3, with D maybe TRBD1 (5 bases). Trimming shortened V by 8 bases and J by 3 bases, and 9 bases separated the two germline ends. The CDR3 extends over 12 amino acids. Germline assignment: CDR1 MDHEN and CDR2 SYDVKM. The CDR3 region has the DNA TGTGCCAGCTCGAGGACAACAGATACGCAGTATTTT. Its translation is CASSRTTDTQYF.

V usage is TRBV6-5 and J usage is TRBJ2-2; 8 bases fit TRBD1. V lost 6 bases, J lost 4 bases, and 4 bases stayed unmatched. The germline V gene has CDR1 MNHEY and CDR2 SVGAGI. CDR3 size: 14 residues. CDR3 nucleotides: TGTGCCAGCAGAAGACAGGGGTTCACCGGGGAGCTGTTTTTT. This sequence encodes CASRRQGFTGELFF.

The rearrangement links TRBV5-1 to TRBJ2-5, with TRBD2 identical over 9 bases. CDR1 and CDR2 from the germline V gene are SGHRS and YFSETQ. The CDR3 covers 17 residues. Unmatched junction bases numbered 8, after V lost 0 bases and J lost 2 bases. The CDR3 here is CASSLEATSGFQETQYF. The CDR3 DNA reads as TGCGCCAGCAGCTTGGAAGCGACTAGCGGATTTCAAGAGACCCAGTACTTC.

This clone was detected once. CDR3 protein: CASSPGLAAYNEQFF. The CDR3 coding sequence is TGTGCCAGCAGCCCGGGACTAGCGGCCTACAATGAGCAGTTCTTC. The rearrangement joins TRBV7-3 to TRBJ2-1, with 11 bases identical to TRBD2. CDR1 is SGHTA and CDR2 is FQGTGA in the germline V gene. The trim removed 5 bases at V and 2 bases at J, leaving 2 bases unmatched. The length of the CDR3 is 15 residues.

The J gene is TRBJ2-7, the V gene TRBV15, with 13 bases matching TRBD2. The J segment lost 2 bases and the V segment lost 1 base, leaving 8 bases of the junction unmatched. The CDR3 runs 18 residues. The germline V gene has CDR1 LNHNV and CDR2 YYDKDF (reference sequence). The CDR3 DNA is TGTGCCACCAGCAGAGGATTCGGGACTAGCGGGGAACCCTACGAGCAGTACTTC. Amino acids: CATSRGFGTSGEPYEQYF.

The chain links TRBV28 to TRBJ2-5; 14 nucleotides agree with TRBD2. Germline-derived CDR1 and CDR2 are MDHEN and SYDVKM. This CDR3 has 17 amino acids. V shed 6 bases and J 6 bases; nucleotides not matched to a gene: 12. CDR3 region: CASSGGLAGERGKTQYF. The CDR3 DNA is TGTGCCAGCAGCGGGGGACTAGCGGGAGAAAGGGGAAAGACCCAGTACTTC.

This chain uses TRBV7-8 with TRBJ2-7, with 9 bases that match TRBD1. The germline V gene has CDR1 SGHVS and CDR2 FQNEAQ. The CDR3 is 15 residues long. V lost 5 bases, J lost 0 bases, and 5 bases stayed unmatched. The CDR3 DNA sequence: TGTGCCAGCAGCAACGACAGGGGGGGCTCCTACGAGCAGTACTTC. Translated, it gives CASSNDRGGSYEQYF.

This chain connects TRBV7-9 to TRBJ2-7, with 10 bases that match TRBD1. With V trimmed by 6 bases and J by 7 bases, 12 bases remained unmatched. The CDR3 runs 15 residues. Germline V CDR1 and CDR2: SEHNR, FQNEAQ (reference sequence). CDR3 loop: CASSPTGGDFREQYF. CDR3 coding DNA: TGTGCCAGCAGTCCGACAGGGGGCGACTTCCGAGAGCAGTACTTC.

The chain is built from TRBV6-5 and TRBJ2-7, with 9 nucleotides matching TRBD2. The germline V gene encodes CDR1 MNHEY and CDR2 SVGAGI. This CDR3 has 13 residues. After removal of 9 bases from V and 4 bases from J, the junction contained 7 bases not matched to a gene. The CDR3 nucleotides are TGTGCCAGGAAGCTAGCGGGACTTTACGAGCAGTACTTC. Protein: CARKLAGLYEQYF.